The next 25 T cell receptor beta chains were all read from a single sample in a study of blood T cell repertoires in COVID-19. Clones were read by immunoSEQ multiplex PCR, and TCRdb kept only the in-frame ones, dropping some. Among 200,000 to 250,000 clones listed, roughly 89% were seen once. The specimen was PBMCs or T cells enriched from blood (not recorded which). Source of these receptors: a woman between 40 and 50 years old who had recovered from COVID-19.

The chain recombines TRBV18 with TRBJ1-1; TRBD1 agrees at 9 bases. CDR1 and CDR2 (germline): KGHSH, LQKENI. V was pared by 5 bases and J by 0 bases, with 7 bases of the junction left unmatched. CDR3 length: 16 amino acids. In DNA form, the CDR3 reads TGTGCCAGCTCATTTCGACAGGGGGGAATGAACACTGAAGCTTTCTTT. Translating gives CASSFRQGGMNTEAFF.

V usage is TRBV27 and J usage is TRBJ1-2; TRBD1 matches 9 bases. The V segment lost 6 bases and the J segment 4 bases; nucleotides outside the gene matches: 3. The CDR3 is 13 amino acids. Germline V gives CDR1 MNHEY, CDR2 SMNVEV (reference sequence). Here the CDR3 reads CASREQGAYGYTF. For the CDR3, the DNA is TGTGCCAGCAGAGAACAGGGGGCCTATGGCTACACCTTC.

There are many counts of this clone. The chain employs TRBV16 and TRBJ1-3, with D maybe TRBD1 (5 bases). The CDR3 has 16 residues. Trimming cost V 1 base and J 4 bases, with 14 bases left between them. The germline V gene encodes CDR1 KGHSY and CDR2 FQNENV. Here the CDR3 DNA reads TGTGCCAGCAGCCAATATCGGGTGGGGCTCGGAAACACCATATATTTT. As protein: CASSQYRVGLGNTIYF.

This chain uses TRBV7-6 with TRBJ1-4, with 7 bases aligning to TRBD1. The CDR3 sequence is 15 residues long. V shed 1 base, J shed 8 bases, and the junction held 7 bases outside the gene matches. CDR1 is SGHVS and CDR2 is FNYEAQ in the germline V gene. CDR3 in DNA: TGTGCCAGCAGCTTAGACACAGGGGCGGGAGAAAAACTGTTTTTT. Translated: CASSLDTGAGEKLFF.

The V and J genes are TRBV29-1 and TRBJ2-3; 10 bases are a match to TRBD2. Per the germline V gene, CDR1 is SQVTM and CDR2 is ANQGSEA. The CDR3 runs 12 residues. Losses at the gene ends were 6 bases for V and 8 bases for J; bases not matched to a gene: 5. DNA for the CDR3: TGCAGCGTCCCTAGCGGGAGAGGTACGCAGTATTTT. It yields the protein CSVPSGRGTQYF.

The J gene is TRBJ2-2, the V gene TRBV28, with 9 nucleotides matching TRBD1. Germline-derived CDR1 and CDR2 are MDHEN and SYDVKM. V dropped 6 bases and J dropped 7; count of bases not matched to a gene: 9. CDR3 length: 15 amino acids. CDR3 DNA: TGTGCCAGCAGGAGGGACAGGGAGATGAACGGGGAGCTGTTTTTT. This gives the protein CASRRDREMNGELFF.

This clone was found once. The chain employs TRBV4-1 and TRBJ2-4; weak D call: TRBD1 (5 bases). Trimming cost V 0 bases and J 0 bases, with 9 bases left between them. This CDR3 region has 16 residues. Germline lookup yields CDR1 MGHRA and CDR2 YSYEKL. The CDR3 loop is CASSQEGALAKNIQYF. As DNA, the CDR3 is TGCGCCAGCAGCCAAGAAGGGGCACTAGCCAAAAACATTCAGTACTTC.

This clone was recorded a few times. The rearrangement joins TRBV24-1 to TRBJ2-1, with 8 bases aligning to TRBD1. Trimming cost V 4 bases and J 9 bases; bases outside gene matches: 10. The CDR3 covers 15 residues. Germline CDR1 KGHDR, CDR2 SFDVKD. The CDR3 loop is CATSDRQGLGVEQFF. The CDR3 bases are TGTGCCACCAGTGACCGACAGGGGTTAGGTGTTGAGCAGTTCTTC.

The rearrangement joins TRBV5-1 to TRBJ1-2; D perhaps matches TRBD1 (6 bases). CDR3 length: 15 amino acids. CDR1 SGHRS and CDR2 YFSETQ come from the germline V gene. Trimming removed 5 bases at V and 8 bases at J, with 22 bases between. The CDR3 protein is CASSTAQGSIYGYTF. The DNA for the CDR3 is TGCGCCAGCAGTACGGCTCAGGGGTCCATTTACGGCTACACCTTC.

The chain has TRBV6-5 and TRBJ2-1, with TRBD2 identical over 7 bases. Trimming at V came to 0 bases and at J to 9 bases, leaving 11 bases not matched to a gene. CDR3 length: 16 amino acids. Germline values: CDR1 MNHEY, CDR2 SVGAGI. The CDR3 reads CASSYSGRRAGLEQFF. As DNA, the CDR3 is TGTGCCAGCAGTTACTCGGGTCGGCGAGCGGGACTTGAGCAGTTCTTC.

This clone has a single count. This chain uses TRBV12-3 or TRBV12-4 with TRBJ2-7; D ambiguous. V gave up 5 bases and J gave up 3 bases, with 8 bases separating them. The CDR3 has 12 amino acids. CDR3 bases: TGTGCCAGCAGTCCCCTCCGCTACGAGCAGTACGTC. Residues: CASSPLRYEQYV.

The J gene is TRBJ1-5, the V gene TRBV19; no reliable D call. This CDR3 region has 15 residues. V was shortened by 6 bases and J by 0 bases, with 12 bases between the two germline ends. The V gene's germline CDR1 is LNHDA and CDR2 SQIVND (reference sequence). Here the CDR3 DNA reads TGTGCCAGTAGCTCCACAGCTTATAGCAATCAGCCCCAGCATTTT. Protein sequence: CASSSTAYSNQPQHF.

The chain joins TRBV28 to TRBJ2-7, with TRBD2 matching over 7 bases. Trimming at V came to 7 bases and at J to 2 bases, leaving 11 bases not matched to a gene. The CDR3 length is 15 residues. CDR1 and CDR2 from the germline V gene are MDHEN and SYDVKM. CDR3 protein: CASTVGSGDPYEQYF. The CDR3 DNA is TGTGCCAGCACTGTTGGGAGCGGGGACCCCTACGAGCAGTACTTC.

The V call is TRBV29-1, the J call TRBJ2-7; the D gene is possibly TRBD2 (5 bases). V lost 4 bases and J 6 bases, leaving 13 bases between the germline ends. Germline loops: CDR1 SQVTM, CDR2 ANQGSEA. CDR3 length equals 12 residues. The CDR3 reads CSVVRGFGEQYF. In nucleotides, the CDR3 is TGCAGCGTTGTTAGAGGGTTCGGCGAGCAGTACTTC.

This clone has just a few counts. Different DNA sequences within this sample yield the same CDR3. V usage is TRBV28 and J usage is TRBJ2-1; 9 nucleotides align to TRBD1. Germline V lookup: CDR1 MDHEN, CDR2 SYDVKM. V gave up 4 bases and J gave up 4 bases; unmatched junction bases: 5. This CDR3 is 15 amino acids long. The CDR3 loop is CASSSPGQGYNEQFF. Here the CDR3 DNA reads TGTGCCAGCAGTTCTCCGGGACAGGGATACAATGAGCAGTTCTTC.

This rearrangement joins TRBV5-1 to TRBJ2-1, with TRBD2 matching 7 bases. The CDR3 has 15 residues. Germline trimming cut 4 bases from V and 8 bases from J; bases unmatched to any gene: 12. The V gene's germline CDR1 is SGHRS and CDR2 YFSETQ. This chain's CDR3 is CASSPVGGRIDEQFF. The CDR3, as DNA: TGCGCCAGCAGCCCCGTCGGCGGGAGAATCGATGAGCAGTTCTTC.

V is TRBV4-1 and J is TRBJ2-7, with TRBD1 identical over 8 bases. Germline CDR1 is MGHRA and CDR2 is YSYEKL. V trimming: 0 bases; J trimming: 4 bases; junction bases outside the gene matches: 5. CDR3 length: 15 residues. In DNA, the CDR3 is TGCGCCAGCAGCCAAGATCACAGGGGGGAATACGAGCAGTACTTC. This codes for CASSQDHRGEYEQYF.

The chain links TRBV19 to TRBJ2-7, with TRBD2 as a possible D gene (6 bases). V lost 5 bases and J 1 base, leaving 15 bases between the germline ends. This CDR3 spans 15 amino acids. The germline CDR1 and CDR2 sequences are LNHDA and SQIVND (reference sequence). CDR3 nucleotides: TGTGCCAGTAGTTCCAATTGGGGGGAATCCTACGAGCAGTACTTC. Translation gives CASSSNWGESYEQYF.

This clone was detected a few times. V usage is TRBV6-4 and J usage is TRBJ2-1; 7 bases map to TRBD2. From germline, CDR1 is MRHNA and CDR2 SNTAGT. V lost 4 bases to trimming and J lost 2 bases; unmatched junction nucleotides: 11. This CDR3 region has 17 residues. CDR3 amino acids: CASSAQVGGGPYNEQFF. In DNA form, the CDR3 reads TGTGCCAGCAGTGCCCAAGTTGGGGGAGGGCCCTACAATGAGCAGTTCTTC.

The gene calls are TRBV13 and TRBJ2-1, with a weak D call TRBD1 (6 bases). The CDR3 has 15 residues. CDR1 PRHDT and CDR2 FYEKMQ come from the germline V gene (reference sequence). The V gene lost 7 bases and the J gene lost 0 bases, with 13 bases spanning the gap. The CDR3 is CASKPQGVSYNEQFF. CDR3 sequence (DNA): TGTGCCAGCAAGCCACAGGGAGTCTCCTACAATGAGCAGTTCTTC.

The chain recombines TRBV11-2 with TRBJ1-2, with TRBD1 as a possible D gene (6 bases). Trimming removed 5 bases at V and 10 bases at J, with 14 bases between. The CDR3 has 12 amino acids. Per the germline V gene, CDR1 is SGHAT and CDR2 is FQNNGV. Here the CDR3 reads CASSRPGTLYTF. For the CDR3, the DNA is TGTGCCAGCAGCCGACCGGGGACACTCTACACCTTC.

The count of this clone is one. J is TRBJ1-6 and V is TRBV11-2, with 7 nucleotides matching TRBD1. After removal of 1 base from V and 9 bases from J, the junction contained 6 bases not matched to a gene. The CDR3 is 15 residues long. Looked up from germline, CDR1 is SGHAT and CDR2 is FQNNGV. The CDR3 spells CASSLVEDRVSPLHF. CDR3 DNA sequence: TGTGCCAGCAGCTTAGTGGAAGACAGGGTTTCACCCCTCCACTTT. Full variable domain (remainder filled in from reference TRBV11-2 and TRBJ1-6): EAGVAQSPRYKIIEKRQSVAFWCNPISGHATLYWYQQILGQGPKLLIQFQNNGVVDDSQLPKDRFSAERLKGVDSTLKIQPAKLEDSAVYLCASSLVEDRVSPLHFGNGTRLTVT.

As DNA, the CDR3 is TGCGCCAGCAGCTTGGACCGGGACAGGGGTAAGGGTTGCGAAAAACTGTTTTTT. Encoded protein: CASSLDRDRGKGCEKLFF. The V call is TRBV5-1, the J call TRBJ1-4; 10 bases fit TRBD1. V lost 0 bases, J lost 8 bases, and 13 bases stayed unmatched. CDR1 is SGHRS and CDR2 is YFSETQ in the germline V gene. CDR3 length equals 18 residues.

The chain carries TRBV30 and TRBJ1-1; tentative D call: TRBD1 (6 bases). Germline values: CDR1 GTSNPN, CDR2 SVGIG (reference sequence). V was shortened by 1 base and J by 5 bases, with 8 bases between the two germline ends. CDR3 length: 12 amino acids. The CDR3: CAWSAGQTEAFF. The CDR3 nucleotides read TGTGCCTGGAGTGCCGGACAGACTGAAGCTTTCTTT.

V is TRBV15 and J is TRBJ2-7; maybe TRBD1 (5 bases). Germline CDR1 LNHNV, CDR2 YYDKDF (reference sequence). This CDR3 has 12 amino acids. V lost 0 bases, J lost 6 bases, and 6 bases lay in between. This CDR3 reads CATSRDTGEQYF. The CDR3 nucleotides are TGTGCCACCAGCAGAGATACAGGCGAGCAGTACTTC.